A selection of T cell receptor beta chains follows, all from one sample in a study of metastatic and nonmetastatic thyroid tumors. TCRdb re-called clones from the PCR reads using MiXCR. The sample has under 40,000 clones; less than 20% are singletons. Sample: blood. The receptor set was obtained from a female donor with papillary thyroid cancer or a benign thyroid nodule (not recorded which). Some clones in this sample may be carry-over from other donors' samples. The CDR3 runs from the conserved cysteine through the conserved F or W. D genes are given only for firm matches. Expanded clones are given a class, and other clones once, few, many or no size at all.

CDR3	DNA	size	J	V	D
CASSRGLADSTDTQYF	TGTGCCAGCAGCCGGGGACTAGCGGACAGCACAGATACGCAGTATTTT	many	TRBJ2-3	TRBV4-2	TRBD2
CASSLAGGYNEQFF	TGTGCCAGCAGCCTAGCGGGAGGCTACAATGAGCAGTTCTTC	many	TRBJ2-1	TRBV6-4	TRBD2
CASSLGMTYEQYF	TGTGCCAGCAGTTTAGGGATGACCTACGAGCAGTACTTC	many	TRBJ2-7	TRBV27	-
CASIIVRENYGYTF	TGTGCCAGCATCATAGTACGGGAAAACTATGGCTACACCTTC	many	TRBJ1-2	TRBV7-2	-
CASSLSPATEAFF	TGTGCCAGCAGTTTATCTCCAGCCACTGAAGCTTTCTTT	many	TRBJ1-1	TRBV28	-
CASSLGRLRTEAFF	TGTGCCAGCAGCTTAGGGCGCTTGCGAACTGAAGCTTTCTTT	medium-sized	TRBJ1-1	TRBV5-8	-
CASSYSGQGLEQCF	TGTGCCAGCAGTTACTCGGGACAGGGTCTCGAGCAGTGCTTC	few	TRBJ2-7	TRBV6-5	TRBD1
CASSESSGQGNQPQYF	TGTGCCAGCAGTGAAAGTTCGGGGCAGGGCAATCAGCCCCAGTATTTT	few	TRBJ2-3	TRBV6-1	-
CASSFWGEQPQHF	TGTGCCAGTAGTTTCTGGGGGGAACAGCCCCAGCATTTT	many	TRBJ1-5	TRBV19	-
CACISRTSGRYEQYF	TGTGCCTGCATTTCCCGGACTAGCGGGAGGTACGAGCAGTACTTC	few	TRBJ2-7	TRBV28	TRBD2
CAWSAGIATNEKLFF	TGTGCCTGGAGCGCAGGGATTGCAACTAATGAAAAACTGTTTTTT	many	TRBJ1-4	TRBV30	-
CASSLVGQKGEQYF	TGCGCCAGCAGCTTGGTAGGACAGAAAGGCGAGCAGTACTTC	many	TRBJ2-7	TRBV5-1	-
CASSPRHGDTEAFF	TGTGCCAGCAGTCCCCGACACGGGGACACTGAAGCTTTCTTT	many	TRBJ1-1	TRBV12-3/TRBV12-4	-
CSAQDRPISFTDTQYF	TGCAGTGCTCAGGACAGGCCTATATCCTTCACAGATACGCAGTATTTT	many	TRBJ2-3	TRBV20-1	TRBD1
CASSALAGGPYNEQFF	TGTGCTAGCAGCGCCTTAGCGGGAGGTCCGTACAATGAGCAGTTCTTC	-	TRBJ2-1	TRBV11-2	TRBD2
CASSYSTGAGELFF	TGTGCCAGCAGTTACTCGACAGGGGCCGGGGAGCTGTTTTTT	medium-sized	TRBJ2-2	TRBV6-2/TRBV6-3	TRBD1
CASSPQSLNTEAFF	TGTGCCAGCTCACCACAATCTCTGAACACTGAAGCTTTCTTT	many	TRBJ1-1	TRBV18	-
CATSRDGGSPFYEQYF	TGTGCCACCAGCAGAGATGGGGGGTCCCCATTCTACGAGCAGTACTTC	many	TRBJ2-7	TRBV15	-
CASSEVAGGRNEQFF	TGTGCCAGCAGTGAGGTGGCAGGGGGGCGGAATGAGCAGTTCTTC	many	TRBJ2-1	TRBV6-4	-
CASSGLAGDGEQFF	TGTGCCAGCAGCGGACTAGCGGGAGACGGTGAGCAGTTCTTC	many	TRBJ2-1	TRBV12-3/TRBV12-4	TRBD2
CASSVQGNTEAFF	TGTGCCAGCAGTGTTCAGGGGAACACTGAAGCTTTCTTT	many	TRBJ1-1	TRBV6-1	-
CASSKQQNTGELFF	TGTGCTAGCAGCAAACAGCAGAACACCGGGGAGCTGTTTTTT	many	TRBJ2-2	TRBV7-7	-
CASSRQGPSDYEQYF	TGTGCCAGCAGCAGACAGGGCCCCTCAGACTACGAGCAGTACTTC	medium-sized	TRBJ2-7	TRBV28	TRBD1